This T cell receptor (beta chain) was recovered during a study of blood T cell repertoires in COVID-19. Across the study: Collection of acute and convalescent COVID-19 samples took place in the United States, Italy and Spain. PBMCs, B-cell-depleted T cells, or T cells were the source of the cDNA or gDNA that made up the material.

The authors' processing: Estimated nucleated cell counts came from reference gene primer amplification. Here immunoSEQ multiplex PCR was the method, and the copy in TCRdb shows in-frame clones only, minus some. That table is the source of V, J and clone size, and D and trimming were worked out from the DNA. Of approximately 190,000 clones listed, 84% were seen once; the top ten hold approximately 5%. Looked up from germline, CDR1 is MNHNY and CDR2 is SVGAGI (reference sequence). The CDR3 totals 14 residues. V lost 5 bases to trimming and J lost 2 bases; unmatched junction nucleotides: 5. The TCR comes from a woman in her 70s with active or convalescent COVID-19. The sequenced sample consisted of peripheral blood. The chain employs TRBV6-6 and TRBJ2-7; 8 nucleotides agree with TRBD1. Written as DNA, the CDR3 is TGTGCCAGCAGTCACACAGGGGGACCCTACGAGCAGTACTTC. This gives the protein CASSHTGGPYEQYF.